The source of this T cell receptor (beta chain) is a study of T cells in Graves' hyperthyroidism and ophthalmopathy. Study context: Peripheral blood was drawn at first diagnosis, prior to all treatment.

Amplification targeted TCR beta CDR3 regions from RNA transcripts. Carried out on the TCR CDR3, a first-round RT-PCR used the HTBI primer set. TCRdb independently ran MiXCR on the multiplex PCR reads; one entry per CDR3 protein. This table has about 270,000 distinct CDR3 sequences, about 20% appearing once. This clonotype has only a few counts. Its antigen is unknown. Study outcomes and limitations: Ophthalmopathy was told apart from stable hyperthyroidism by a 13 V-J model. Blood held most thyroid clonotypes expanded above 0.001 frequency.

The source is a man aged 30 to 39 with Graves' ophthalmopathy. Sequences were obtained from blood.

Here the CDR3 DNA reads TGTGCCAGCAGCGTAGACGCCGACATGACCTACGAGCAGTACTTC. Translated, it gives CASSVDADMTYEQYF. The rearrangement links TRBV9 to TRBJ2-7; D is ambiguous. The V gene lost 0 bases and the J gene lost 2 bases, with 12 bases spanning the gap. The germline V gene has CDR1 SGDLS and CDR2 YYNGEE. This CDR3 spans 15 amino acids.